One and the same sample provided the 25 T cell receptor beta chains below, sequenced in a study of blood T cell repertoires in COVID-19. Assay used: immunoSEQ multiplex PCR; TCRdb lists only in-frame clones, some missing. The sample carries tens of thousands of clones, more than 65% recorded once. The specimen sequenced was peripheral blood. The receptors derive from a man in his 60s with acute or convalescent COVID-19.

The V call is TRBV2, the J call TRBJ1-1; D gene uncertain. CDR3 length equals 10 residues. V was clipped by 2 bases and J by 12 bases, with 7 bases between them. From germline, CDR1 is SNHLY and CDR2 FYNNEI. CDR3 region: CASSEQASFF. The CDR3 region has the DNA TGTGCCAGCAGTGAACAGGCGTCTTTCTTT.

V and J are TRBV7-9 and TRBJ1-1; perhaps TRBD1 as D (6 bases). Germline-derived CDR1 and CDR2 are SEHNR and FQNEAQ (reference sequence). The CDR3 extends over 19 amino acids. V gave up 5 bases and J gave up 5 bases, with 30 bases separating them. The CDR3 DNA reads as TGTGCCAGCAGCCGGGGGGACATCCGGACGTCCCTTCGAGATACTGAAGCTTTCTTT. This gives the protein CASSRGDIRTSLRDTEAFF.

The chain has TRBV10-2 and TRBJ2-5; TRBD2 matches 11 bases. This CDR3 contains 15 residues. Germline CDR1 is WSHSY and CDR2 is SAAADI. J gave up 4 bases and V 6 bases, and 7 bases lay outside the gene matches. CDR3 nucleotide sequence: TGCGCCAGCAGAGTAGCGGGGGGGCCGGGAGAGACCCAGTACTTC. Amino acid sequence: CASRVAGGPGETQYF.

This chain uses TRBV7-9 with TRBJ2-3, with D maybe TRBD2 (5 bases). CDR1 is SEHNR, CDR2 FQNEAQ, per germline (reference sequence). V lost 6 bases and J lost 2, with 15 bases in between. The CDR3 runs to 15 residues. The CDR3 spells CASSRYGLFTDTQYF. The CDR3 coding sequence is TGTGCCAGCAGTCGATATGGACTTTTCACAGATACGCAGTATTTT.

This clone was recorded only once. This chain uses TRBV7-2 with TRBJ1-6; D perhaps matches TRBD1 (6 bases). V shed 2 bases and J shed 2 bases, with 13 bases lying between them. The CDR3 is 17 residues long. Germline CDR1 SGHTA, CDR2 FQGNSA. CDR3 region: CASSLWDIGTYNSPLHF. As DNA, the CDR3 is TGTGCCAGCAGCTTATGGGACATTGGGACCTATAATTCACCCCTCCACTTT.

V and J are TRBV24-1 and TRBJ2-1; 8 bases are shared with TRBD1. The germline gives CDR1 KGHDR, CDR2 SFDVKD. Losses at the gene ends were 3 bases for V and 1 base for J; bases not matched to a gene: 1. The CDR3 is 15 residues long. The CDR3 loop is CATSDNRGSYNEQFF. The CDR3 nucleotides read TGTGCCACCAGTGATAACAGGGGGTCCTACAATGAGCAGTTCTTC.

About this clone: The sample carries other DNA sequences with the same CDR3. The rearrangement joins TRBV5-1 to TRBJ2-2, with TRBD2 matching 13 bases. Germline loops: CDR1 SGHRS, CDR2 YFSETQ. J gave up 5 bases and V 4 bases, and 2 bases lay outside the gene matches. The CDR3 is 15 residues long. Here the CDR3 reads CASSLGLAGTGELFF. CDR3 sequence (DNA): TGCGCCAGCAGCCTGGGACTAGCGGGGACCGGGGAGCTGTTTTTT.

The chain links TRBV13 to TRBJ2-2; possibly TRBD1 for D (5 bases). CDR1 and CDR2 from the germline V gene are PRHDT and FYEKMQ (reference sequence). This CDR3 contains 14 residues. Trimming removed 2 bases at V and 4 bases at J, with 8 bases between. In nucleotides, the CDR3 is TGTGCCAGCAGCTTACAGGGCCTCACCGGGGAGCTGTTTTTT. This codes for CASSLQGLTGELFF.

This chain links TRBV9 with TRBJ2-2; D is ambiguous. This CDR3 region has 15 residues. CDR1 is SGDLS and CDR2 is YYNGEE in the germline V gene. Trimming pared 4 bases from V and 5 bases from J, leaving 15 bases between. For the CDR3, the DNA is TGTGCCAGCAGCCCTACCGTTTCGCTTACCGGGGAGCTGTTTTTT. Amino acids: CASSPTVSLTGELFF.

The chain recombines TRBV13 with TRBJ2-7; D ambiguous. The V end lost 5 bases, the J end lost 0 bases, and 11 bases lay between the germline ends. Per germline, CDR1 PRHDT and CDR2 FYEKMQ (reference sequence). The CDR3 has 14 residues. CDR3 sequence (DNA): TGTGCCAGCAGCCGTCAATCAGTCTCCTACGAGCAGTACTTC. Amino acid sequence: CASSRQSVSYEQYF.

The chain has TRBV7-2 and TRBJ2-5; 9 positions match TRBD2. Germline V lookup: CDR1 SGHTA, CDR2 FQGNSA. The CDR3 spans 16 residues. V lost 0 bases and J lost 2; bases outside the gene matches: 4. The chain's CDR3 is CASSLALLAGQETQYF. The DNA of the CDR3 is TGTGCCAGCAGCTTAGCTTTGCTAGCGGGGCAAGAGACCCAGTACTTC.

This clone was observed a handful of times. The chain couples TRBV2 to TRBJ2-1; D unresolved. Germline V gene data show CDR1 as SNHLY and CDR2 as FYNNEI. Trimming left V 7 bases short and J 6 bases short, with 4 bases between. The CDR3 sequence is 10 residues long. In DNA form, the CDR3 reads TGTGCCAGCACCCTCAATGAGCAGTTCTTC. This codes for CASTLNEQFF.

V and J are TRBV28 and TRBJ1-2; the D gene is possibly TRBD1 (5 bases). Germline V gives CDR1 MDHEN, CDR2 SYDVKM. This CDR3 is 11 amino acids long. V dropped 4 bases and J dropped 8 bases, with 8 bases sitting between them. The CDR3 coding sequence is TGTGCCAGCAGTTACAGGAGAGGCTACACCTTC. Its translation is CASSYRRGYTF.

This chain uses TRBV15 with TRBJ1-3; tentative D call: TRBD1 (6 bases). Trimming cost V 1 base and J 8 bases, with 24 bases left between them. Germline V gene lookup returns CDR1 LNHNV and CDR2 YYDKDF (reference sequence). The CDR3 runs to 18 residues. Here the CDR3 reads CATSRAFGVGTQPDTIYF. CDR3 DNA: TGTGCCACCAGCAGAGCCTTTGGGGTGGGGACACAGCCAGACACCATATATTTT.

The chain is built from TRBV7-9 and TRBJ1-6; no clear D gene. The germline CDR1 and CDR2 sequences are SEHNR and FQNEAQ (reference sequence). V was pared by 6 bases and J by 0 bases, with 6 bases between. This CDR3 is 14 amino acids long. Written as DNA, the CDR3 is TGTGCCAGCAGAAGGAGCTCCTATAATTCACCCCTCCACTTT. Its protein product is CASRRSSYNSPLHF.

The chain combines TRBV24-1 with TRBJ1-1; 10 bases are shared with TRBD1. The V and J ends lost 5 bases and 4 bases, in that order; junction bases with no gene match: 3. Germline lookup yields CDR1 KGHDR and CDR2 SFDVKD. The CDR3 sequence is 14 residues long. The CDR3 spells CATSGWTGGTEAFF. The CDR3 DNA reads TGTGCCACCAGTGGTTGGACAGGGGGCACTGAAGCTTTCTTT.

The chain carries TRBV24-1 and TRBJ2-2, with 7 bases that match TRBD1. The junction had 1 base not matched to a gene; V was cut back by 1 base and J by 6 bases. Germline V CDR1 and CDR2: KGHDR, SFDVKD. CDR3 length: 14 residues. The CDR3 DNA is TGTGCCACCAGTGATTTCCAGGGGGCCGGGGAGCTGTTTTTT. It is translated as CATSDFQGAGELFF.

This clone came up a few times. V usage is TRBV29-1 and J usage is TRBJ1-2, with TRBD1 matching over 8 bases. CDR3 length equals 14 residues. Trimming cost V 5 bases and J 4 bases; bases outside gene matches: 9. The germline gives CDR1 SQVTM, CDR2 ANQGSEA. The CDR3 bases are TGCAGCGTTAGGACCTCCAGGGGGCTCTATGGCTACACCTTC. It is translated as CSVRTSRGLYGYTF.

This clone ranks as medium-sized (0.01 to 0.1%). This chain uses TRBV7-2 with TRBJ1-2; 8 bases map to TRBD1. Germline CDR1 SGHTA, CDR2 FQGNSA. The trim removed 2 bases at V and 6 bases at J, leaving 14 bases unmatched. This CDR3 region has 17 residues. The CDR3 nucleotides read TGTGCCAGCAGCTTAACCGCCTGGGGACAGGACATTAATGGCTACACCTTC. Protein product: CASSLTAWGQDINGYTF. Combining the CDR3 with reference TRBV7-2 and TRBJ1-2 gives the whole variable domain GAGVSQSPSNKVTEKGKDVELRCDPISGHTALYWYRQSLGQGLEFLIYFQGNSAPDKSGLPSDRFSAERTGGSVSTLTIQRTQQEDSAVYLCASSLTAWGQDINGYTFGSGTRLTVV.

This chain links TRBV14 with TRBJ2-3, with 9 positions matching TRBD1. Germline V gives CDR1 SGHDN, CDR2 FVKESK. The CDR3 covers 17 residues. Unmatched junction bases numbered 9, after V lost 2 bases and J lost 3 bases. DNA of the CDR3: TGTGCCAGCAGCCAATCTACCCGGGACAGGGAGACAGATACGCAGTATTTT. It translates to CASSQSTRDRETDTQYF.

The chain combines TRBV9 with TRBJ2-5; 9 nucleotides align to TRBD2. The trim removed 2 bases at V and 5 bases at J, leaving 7 bases unmatched. CDR3 size: 15 residues. Germline-derived CDR1 and CDR2 are SGDLS and YYNGEE. The CDR3 here is CASSVAGGGLETQYF. CDR3 DNA: TGTGCCAGCAGCGTCGCGGGGGGGGGCCTCGAGACCCAGTACTTC.

The rearrangement uses TRBV6-6 and TRBJ1-1; D gene uncertain. The CDR3 extends over 14 amino acids. In germline, CDR1 is MNHNY, CDR2 SVGAGI (reference sequence). The V end was cut by 3 bases, the J end by 0 bases, with 8 bases between. CDR3 sequence reads: CASSYRGLNTEAFF. CDR3 DNA: TGTGCCAGCAGTTATAGAGGGTTGAACACTGAAGCTTTCTTT.

This sequence joins TRBV5-1 and TRBJ2-3; 11 nucleotides match TRBD2. The germline gives CDR1 SGHRS, CDR2 YFSETQ. With V trimmed by 4 bases and J by 0 bases, 4 bases remained unmatched. The CDR3 contains 16 residues. The CDR3 nucleotides read TGCGCCAGCAGCACAGGGACTAGCGGTAGCACAGATACGCAGTATTTT. Translating it yields CASSTGTSGSTDTQYF.

V and J are TRBV2 and TRBJ2-3, with 9 bases that match TRBD1. J was trimmed by 2 bases and V by 6 bases; bases with no gene match: 3. The germline CDR1 and CDR2 sequences are SNHLY and FYNNEI. This CDR3 has 14 amino acids. CDR3 sequence reads: CASRRDRATDTQYF. For the CDR3, the DNA is TGTGCCAGCAGAAGGGACAGGGCCACAGATACGCAGTATTTT.

The V and J genes are TRBV3-1 (or the pseudogene TRBV3-2) and TRBJ2-7; TRBD2 matches at 7 bases. Per germline, CDR1 LGHDT and CDR2 YNNKEL (reference sequence). V shed 2 bases, J shed 6 bases, and the junction held 4 bases outside the gene matches. This CDR3 comprises 13 residues. The CDR3 coding sequence is TGTGCCAGCAGCCAAACTGGGGGGGTCGAGCAGTACTTC. Its protein product is CASSQTGGVEQYF.